This record concerns one T cell receptor (delta chain) sequence. This may arise from a read error, as a much more abundant clone is one base away. Other DNA sequences from this sample encode an identical CDR3 as well. This sample is part of a study of gamma-delta T cells after stem cell transplantation. TCRdb processed the RT-PCR reads again with the CATT caller. The sample includes nearly 8,000 delta-chain clones, more than 14% of them seen just once. CDR1 and CDR2 (germline): GEAIGNYY, EKD. The length of the CDR3 is 13 residues. V gene TRDV2 combines with J gene TRDJ1; the D is unclear. Sequences were obtained from gamma-delta T cells. The sequence came from a human donor. It is not recorded whose cells these are; they may come from a transplant donor. The CDR3 nucleotides read TGTGCCTGTGACGCACTCTACACCGATAAACTTATCTTT. Translation gives CACDALYTDKLIF.